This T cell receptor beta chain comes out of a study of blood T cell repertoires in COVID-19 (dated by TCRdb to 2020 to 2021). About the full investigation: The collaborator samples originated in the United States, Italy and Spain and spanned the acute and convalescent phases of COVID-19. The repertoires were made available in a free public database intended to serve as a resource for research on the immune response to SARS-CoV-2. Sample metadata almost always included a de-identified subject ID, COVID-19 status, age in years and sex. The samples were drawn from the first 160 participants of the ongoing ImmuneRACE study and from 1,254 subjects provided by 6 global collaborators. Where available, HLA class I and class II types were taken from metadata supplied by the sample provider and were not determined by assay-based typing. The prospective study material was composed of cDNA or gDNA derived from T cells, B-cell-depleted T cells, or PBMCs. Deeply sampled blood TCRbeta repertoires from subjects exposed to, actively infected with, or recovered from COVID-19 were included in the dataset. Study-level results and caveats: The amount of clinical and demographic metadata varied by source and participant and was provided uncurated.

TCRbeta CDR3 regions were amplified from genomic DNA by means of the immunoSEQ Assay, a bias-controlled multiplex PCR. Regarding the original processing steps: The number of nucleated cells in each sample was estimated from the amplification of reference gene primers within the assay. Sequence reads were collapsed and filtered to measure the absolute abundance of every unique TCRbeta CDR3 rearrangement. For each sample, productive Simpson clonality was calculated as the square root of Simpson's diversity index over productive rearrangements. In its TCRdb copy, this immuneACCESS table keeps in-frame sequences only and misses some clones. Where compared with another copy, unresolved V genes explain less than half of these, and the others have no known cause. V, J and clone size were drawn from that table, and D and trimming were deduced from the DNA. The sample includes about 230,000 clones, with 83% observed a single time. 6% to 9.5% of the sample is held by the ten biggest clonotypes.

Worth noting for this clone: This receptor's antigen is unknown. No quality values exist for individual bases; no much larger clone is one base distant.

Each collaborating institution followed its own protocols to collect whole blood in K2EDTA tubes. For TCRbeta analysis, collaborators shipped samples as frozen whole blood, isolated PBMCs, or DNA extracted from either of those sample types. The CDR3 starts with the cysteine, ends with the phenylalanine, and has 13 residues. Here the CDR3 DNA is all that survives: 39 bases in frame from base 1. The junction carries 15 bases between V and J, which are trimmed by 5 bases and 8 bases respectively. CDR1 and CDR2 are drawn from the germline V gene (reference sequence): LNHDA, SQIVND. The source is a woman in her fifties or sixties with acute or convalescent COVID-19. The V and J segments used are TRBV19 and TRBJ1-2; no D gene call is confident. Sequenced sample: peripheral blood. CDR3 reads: CASSSGPYGGYTF. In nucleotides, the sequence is TGTGCCAGTAGTTCTGGGCCCTATGGGGGCTACACCTTC.